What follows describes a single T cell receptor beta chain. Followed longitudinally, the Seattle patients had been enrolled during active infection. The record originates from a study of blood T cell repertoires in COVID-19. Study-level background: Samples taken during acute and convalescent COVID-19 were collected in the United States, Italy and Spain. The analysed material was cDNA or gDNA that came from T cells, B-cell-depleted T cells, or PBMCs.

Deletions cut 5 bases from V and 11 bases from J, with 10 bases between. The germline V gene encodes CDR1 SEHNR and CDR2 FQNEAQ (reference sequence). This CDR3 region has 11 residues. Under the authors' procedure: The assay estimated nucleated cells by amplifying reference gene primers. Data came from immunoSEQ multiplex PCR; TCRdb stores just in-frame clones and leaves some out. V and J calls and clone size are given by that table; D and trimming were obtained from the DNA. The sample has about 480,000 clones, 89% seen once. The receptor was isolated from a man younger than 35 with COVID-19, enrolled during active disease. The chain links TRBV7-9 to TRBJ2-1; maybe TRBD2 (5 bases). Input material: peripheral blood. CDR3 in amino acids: CASSLRAQQFF. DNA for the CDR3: TGTGCCAGCAGCCTGCGGGCTCAGCAGTTCTTC.